This T cell receptor (beta chain) is drawn from a study of control samples from healthy donors and cancer patients. Measured with immunoSEQ multiplex PCR; TCRdb has only the in-frame clones, and not every one. The sample lists 130,000 or so clones; about 90% were seen once. Germline V CDR1 and CDR2: MNHEY, SVGAGI. V gave up 7 bases and J gave up 3 bases; unmatched junction bases: 6. The CDR3 has 14 amino acids. The TCR originated in a man younger than 30 in good health. The V and J genes are TRBV6-5 and TRBJ2-3; 8 positions agree with TRBD1. The sequencing input was blood. CDR3: CASTPGQETDTQYF. Here the CDR3 DNA reads TGTGCCAGCACTCCGGGACAGGAAACAGATACGCAGTATTTT.